These T cell receptor beta chains were read from a single sample in a study of blood T cells in healthy people across ages. TCRdb independently ran MiXCR on the 5' RACE reads; one entry per CDR3 protein. The data contain around 600,000 distinct CDR3 sequences, about 45% of them seen just once; the ten biggest clones take up around 23%. Sequencing was performed on blood. These TCRs come from a man older than 75 in good health. Both conserved end residues are part of each CDR3. D genes are given only for firm matches. Only some rows state a clone size, as once, few, many or a class for expanded clones.

cdr3_length: 18
d_call: TRBD2
clone_size: NA
j_call: TRBJ2-1
v_call: TRBV10-3
cdr3_nt: TGTGCCATCAGTGAGTCGGGGAGCGGGAGGGCCGCATACAATGAGCAGTTCTTC
cdr3_aa: CAISESGSGRAAYNEQFF

cdr3_length: 16
d_call: TRBD2
clone_size: NA
j_call: TRBJ2-1
v_call: TRBV7-9
cdr3_nt: TGTGCCAGCAGCCAAAATAGCGGGGAGTCCTACAATGAGCAGTTCTTC
cdr3_aa: CASSQNSGESYNEQFF

cdr3_length: 16
d_call: TRBD1
clone_size: NA
j_call: TRBJ1-1
v_call: TRBV7-9
cdr3_nt: TGTGCCAGCAGCTTACCACAGGGGGGTACGTACACTGAAGCTTTCTTT
cdr3_aa: CASSLPQGGTYTEAFF

cdr3_length: 14
d_call: NA
clone_size: few
j_call: TRBJ2-1
v_call: TRBV29-1
cdr3_nt: TGCAGCGTATACGGGAGCCCTACCTACAATGAGCAGTTCTTC
cdr3_aa: CSVYGSPTYNEQFF

cdr3_length: 14
d_call: NA
clone_size: few
j_call: TRBJ2-2
v_call: TRBV6-6
cdr3_nt: TGTGCCAGCATCGAGTTACACGACACCGGGGAGCTGTTTTTT
cdr3_aa: CASIELHDTGELFF

cdr3_length: 14
d_call: NA
clone_size: NA
j_call: TRBJ2-3
v_call: TRBV6-2/TRBV6-3
cdr3_nt: TGTGCCAGCAGTTATACGGGACTCCGGGTAGCGCAGTATTTT
cdr3_aa: CASSYTGLRVAQYF

cdr3_length: 16
d_call: NA
clone_size: many
j_call: TRBJ2-5
v_call: TRBV10-3
cdr3_nt: TGTGCCATCAGTGAGGGTGGGGCGGGCCATCAAGAGACCCAGTACTTC
cdr3_aa: CAISEGGAGHQETQYF

cdr3_length: 15
d_call: NA
clone_size: few
j_call: TRBJ2-7
v_call: TRBV9
cdr3_nt: TGTGCCAGCAGCGTAGGGGCGGTTAGCTCCTACGAGCAGTACTTC
cdr3_aa: CASSVGAVSSYEQYF

cdr3_length: 14
d_call: NA
clone_size: few
j_call: TRBJ2-5
v_call: TRBV2
cdr3_nt: TGTGCCAGCAGTGAACCGGCGGTTCCAGGGACCCAGTACTTC
cdr3_aa: CASSEPAVPGTQYF

cdr3_length: 14
d_call: NA
clone_size: NA
j_call: TRBJ1-5
v_call: TRBV20-1
cdr3_nt: TGCAGTGCCCCCCGGGGGACGGGCAATCAGCCCCAGCATTTT
cdr3_aa: CSAPRGTGNQPQHF

cdr3_length: 15
d_call: TRBD1
clone_size: NA
j_call: TRBJ1-3
v_call: TRBV2
cdr3_nt: TGTGCCAGCACCGGACAGGGGGCTGTTGGAAACACCATATATTTT
cdr3_aa: CASTGQGAVGNTIYF

cdr3_length: 15
d_call: NA
clone_size: NA
j_call: TRBJ2-7
v_call: TRBV7-2
cdr3_nt: TGTGCCAGCAGCTTAGGGGGGGAACCCTCCTACGAGCAGTACTTC
cdr3_aa: CASSLGGEPSYEQYF

cdr3_length: 15
d_call: NA
clone_size: NA
j_call: TRBJ2-7
v_call: TRBV7-2
cdr3_nt: TGTGCCAGCAGCTCCAAGGGGGGACCCTACAATGAGCAGTACTTC
cdr3_aa: CASSSKGGPYNEQYF

cdr3_length: 16
d_call: TRBD2
clone_size: NA
j_call: TRBJ2-3
v_call: TRBV14
cdr3_nt: TGTGCCAGCAGCCCTCAACTAGCGGGGGGGCGAGATACGCAGTATTTT
cdr3_aa: CASSPQLAGGRDTQYF

cdr3_length: 15
d_call: TRBD1
clone_size: NA
j_call: TRBJ2-5
v_call: TRBV6-5
cdr3_nt: TGTGCCAGCAGTCGACGGACAGGACGGCGGGAGACCCAGTACTTC
cdr3_aa: CASSRRTGRRETQYF

cdr3_length: 16
d_call: TRBD2
clone_size: few
j_call: TRBJ2-1
v_call: TRBV20-1
cdr3_nt: TGCAGTGCTAGGGGGGGGACTAGCGAGACTTACAATGAGCAGTTCTTC
cdr3_aa: CSARGGTSETYNEQFF

cdr3_length: 16
d_call: TRBD2
clone_size: NA
j_call: TRBJ2-3
v_call: TRBV2
cdr3_nt: TGTGCCAGCAGTGCGGCGGGAGGGACTAGCACAGATACGCAGTATTTT
cdr3_aa: CASSAAGGTSTDTQYF

cdr3_length: 14
d_call: NA
clone_size: once
j_call: TRBJ1-4
v_call: TRBV12-5
cdr3_nt: TGTGCTAGTGGTTTTTCGGGTTTGAGTGAAAAACTGTTTTTT
cdr3_aa: CASGFSGLSEKLFF

cdr3_length: 15
d_call: TRBD1
clone_size: NA
j_call: TRBJ2-6
v_call: TRBV29-1
cdr3_nt: TGCAGCGTAGGGACAGCTCTCTCTGGGGCCAACGTCCTGACTTTC
cdr3_aa: CSVGTALSGANVLTF

cdr3_length: 11
d_call: NA
clone_size: few
j_call: TRBJ2-7
v_call: TRBV20-1
cdr3_nt: TGCAGTGCTAGGGGTCCAGCCGAGCAGTACTTC
cdr3_aa: CSARGPAEQYF

cdr3_length: 14
d_call: NA
clone_size: NA
j_call: TRBJ1-6
v_call: TRBV7-2
cdr3_nt: TGTGCCAGCAGCTTAAAAAGGAGTCATTCACCCCTCCACTTT
cdr3_aa: CASSLKRSHSPLHF

cdr3_length: 16
d_call: TRBD1
clone_size: NA
j_call: TRBJ2-6
v_call: TRBV7-2
cdr3_nt: TGTGCCAGCAGCTTAGTAGGGGGCTCTGGGGCCAACGTCCCGACTTTC
cdr3_aa: CASSLVGGSGANVPTF

cdr3_length: 14
d_call: NA
clone_size: NA
j_call: TRBJ1-5
v_call: TRBV12-3/TRBV12-4
cdr3_nt: TGTGCCAGCAGTTACCGGGCCAATTCCCGGCCCCAGCATTTT
cdr3_aa: CASSYRANSRPQHF

cdr3_length: 17
d_call: TRBD1
clone_size: NA
j_call: TRBJ2-7
v_call: TRBV7-6
cdr3_nt: TGTGCCAGCAGCTTAGCGGCGGGACAGGGGAGCCCCTACGAGCAGTACTTC
cdr3_aa: CASSLAAGQGSPYEQYF

cdr3_length: 15
d_call: TRBD1
clone_size: NA
j_call: TRBJ1-2
v_call: TRBV6-6
cdr3_nt: TGTGCCTGCAGTTACTCGAACACAGGGGGCGGTGGCTACACCTTC
cdr3_aa: CACSYSNTGGGGYTF

cdr3_length: 14
d_call: NA
clone_size: NA
j_call: TRBJ1-2
v_call: TRBV27
cdr3_nt: TGTGCCAGCAGACAAACAGGGCTGGGCTATGGCTACACCTTC
cdr3_aa: CASRQTGLGYGYTF

cdr3_length: 15
d_call: NA
clone_size: few
j_call: TRBJ2-4
v_call: TRBV4-3
cdr3_nt: TGCGCCAGCAGCCCCGAGGGCACTGCCAAAAACATTCAGTACTTC
cdr3_aa: CASSPEGTAKNIQYF

cdr3_length: 12
d_call: NA
clone_size: NA
j_call: TRBJ1-2
v_call: TRBV20-1
cdr3_nt: TGCAGTGCTAGGGAGGGACATCAGGGCTACACCTTC
cdr3_aa: CSAREGHQGYTF

cdr3_length: 14
d_call: TRBD2
clone_size: NA
j_call: TRBJ2-1
v_call: TRBV12-3/TRBV12-4
cdr3_nt: TGTGCCAGCAGCCCCGGGACTATGTACAATGAGCAGTTCTTC
cdr3_aa: CASSPGTMYNEQFF

cdr3_length: 16
d_call: TRBD2
clone_size: NA
j_call: TRBJ2-1
v_call: TRBV7-9
cdr3_nt: TGTGCCAGCAGCTTAGGAAGGCAGGGAGGGAACGATGGGCAGTTCTTC
cdr3_aa: CASSLGRQGGNDGQFF

cdr3_length: 15
d_call: NA
clone_size: few
j_call: TRBJ1-5
v_call: TRBV7-2
cdr3_nt: TGTGCCAGCAGCCCAGGTCAACCCTGGGGTCAGCCCCAGCATTTT
cdr3_aa: CASSPGQPWGQPQHF

cdr3_length: 14
d_call: NA
clone_size: NA
j_call: TRBJ1-1
v_call: TRBV7-3
cdr3_nt: TGTGCCAGCAGCGCCCATTCTGGGGGCACTGAAGCTTTCTTT
cdr3_aa: CASSAHSGGTEAFF

cdr3_length: 15
d_call: NA
clone_size: NA
j_call: TRBJ1-5
v_call: TRBV7-2
cdr3_nt: TGTGCCAGCAGCCCCTTAGACAGAAAGTATCAGCCCCAGCATTTT
cdr3_aa: CASSPLDRKYQPQHF

cdr3_length: 14
d_call: NA
clone_size: few
j_call: TRBJ1-2
v_call: TRBV29-1
cdr3_nt: TGCAGCGCCAGAGGGGGGGGCGGACTATATGGCTACACCTTC
cdr3_aa: CSARGGGGLYGYTF

cdr3_length: 14
d_call: NA
clone_size: NA
j_call: TRBJ2-4
v_call: TRBV7-8
cdr3_nt: TGTGCCAGCAGCTTTACGGGGGCCAAAAACATTCAGTACTTC
cdr3_aa: CASSFTGAKNIQYF

cdr3_length: 12
d_call: NA
clone_size: NA
j_call: TRBJ1-5
v_call: TRBV20-1
cdr3_nt: TGCAGTGCTGTTGGGGGTCCTCAGCCCCAGCATTTT
cdr3_aa: CSAVGGPQPQHF

cdr3_length: 14
d_call: NA
clone_size: NA
j_call: TRBJ1-1
v_call: TRBV20-1
cdr3_nt: TGCAGTGCTAGAGGCCAGGGGAGGGAGATTGAAGCTTTCTTT
cdr3_aa: CSARGQGREIEAFF

cdr3_length: 15
d_call: TRBD2
clone_size: NA
j_call: TRBJ2-5
v_call: TRBV29-1
cdr3_nt: TGCAGCGTGAATTCGGGGGGTAACTTCCAAGAGACCCAGTACTTC
cdr3_aa: CSVNSGGNFQETQYF

cdr3_length: 14
d_call: NA
clone_size: NA
j_call: TRBJ1-2
v_call: TRBV10-3
cdr3_nt: TGTGCCATCAGTGAGTCGAGAGAATCCTATGGCTACACCTTC
cdr3_aa: CAISESRESYGYTF

cdr3_length: 12
d_call: TRBD2
clone_size: many
j_call: TRBJ2-5
v_call: TRBV20-1
cdr3_nt: TGCAGTGCTCGGGGGGGCCGAGAGACCCAGTACTTC
cdr3_aa: CSARGGRETQYF

cdr3_length: 14
d_call: TRBD2
clone_size: NA
j_call: TRBJ2-3
v_call: TRBV20-1
cdr3_nt: TGCAGTGCTAGATCCAGCGGGGGACCGGATACGCAGTATTTT
cdr3_aa: CSARSSGGPDTQYF

cdr3_length: 15
d_call: NA
clone_size: few
j_call: TRBJ2-7
v_call: TRBV6-1
cdr3_nt: TGTGCCAGCTCCGACCTAGCGCCTCCGCGGCGGGAGCAGTACTTC
cdr3_aa: CASSDLAPPRREQYF

cdr3_length: 13
d_call: NA
clone_size: many
j_call: TRBJ1-2
v_call: TRBV6-6
cdr3_nt: TGTGCCAGCAGTTTAGAGGGGATTGATGGCTACACCTTC
cdr3_aa: CASSLEGIDGYTF

cdr3_length: 12
d_call: NA
clone_size: once
j_call: TRBJ2-7
v_call: TRBV29-1
cdr3_nt: TGCAGCGTTGACGGAGACTCGTACGAGCAGTACTTC
cdr3_aa: CSVDGDSYEQYF

cdr3_length: 15
d_call: NA
clone_size: NA
j_call: TRBJ2-1
v_call: TRBV27
cdr3_nt: TGTGCCAGCACCTCGGTGACAGCGTCCTACAATGAGCAGTTCTTC
cdr3_aa: CASTSVTASYNEQFF

cdr3_length: 16
d_call: NA
clone_size: few
j_call: TRBJ1-4
v_call: TRBV4-3
cdr3_nt: TGCGCCAGCAGCCAAGTCGGGGGGTTTACTAATGAAAAACTGTTTTTT
cdr3_aa: CASSQVGGFTNEKLFF

cdr3_length: 16
d_call: TRBD1
clone_size: NA
j_call: TRBJ1-2
v_call: TRBV4-3
cdr3_nt: TGCGCCAGCAGCCGAGATGTAATAGGGGGCCCCTATGGCTACACCTTC
cdr3_aa: CASSRDVIGGPYGYTF

cdr3_length: 17
d_call: TRBD1
clone_size: NA
j_call: TRBJ2-3
v_call: TRBV29-1
cdr3_nt: TGCAGCGTTGAAGTAATTAAGGGGACAGGTAGCACAGATACGCAGTATTTT
cdr3_aa: CSVEVIKGTGSTDTQYF

cdr3_length: 16
d_call: TRBD2
clone_size: few
j_call: TRBJ2-1
v_call: TRBV12-3/TRBV12-4
cdr3_nt: TGTGCCAGCAGTTTAAGTGGCGGGAGCGCGGGCGGGGAGCAGTTCTTC
cdr3_aa: CASSLSGGSAGGEQFF

cdr3_length: 17
d_call: TRBD1
clone_size: NA
j_call: TRBJ2-4
v_call: TRBV28
cdr3_nt: TGTGCCAGCAGTTTAGGGGGACAGGGCCATCGCAAAAACATTCAGTACTTC
cdr3_aa: CASSLGGQGHRKNIQYF

cdr3_length: 17
d_call: NA
clone_size: NA
j_call: TRBJ2-3
v_call: TRBV3-1
cdr3_nt: TGTGCCAGCAGCCAAGAGTCAAACCAGCGGTCGGCAGATACGCAGTATTTT
cdr3_aa: CASSQESNQRSADTQYF

cdr3_length: 15
d_call: TRBD1
clone_size: few
j_call: TRBJ1-4
v_call: TRBV18
cdr3_nt: TGTGCCAGCTCACCCCGGTCGGGACAGCCGGAAAAACTGTTTTTT
cdr3_aa: CASSPRSGQPEKLFF

cdr3_length: 18
d_call: TRBD2
clone_size: few
j_call: TRBJ2-3
v_call: TRBV5-1
cdr3_nt: TGCGCCAGCAGCTCAACTAGCGGGGGGGCCCGGGGCACAGATACGCAGTATTTT
cdr3_aa: CASSSTSGGARGTDTQYF

cdr3_length: 13
d_call: NA
clone_size: few
j_call: TRBJ2-1
v_call: TRBV7-2
cdr3_nt: TGTGCCAGCAGCTTAGGGACTCCTAATGAGCAGTTCTTC
cdr3_aa: CASSLGTPNEQFF

cdr3_length: 15
d_call: NA
clone_size: NA
j_call: TRBJ2-1
v_call: TRBV12-3/TRBV12-4
cdr3_nt: TGTGCCAGCAGCCTGAACCAGGCCCAGTACAATGAGCAGTTCTTC
cdr3_aa: CASSLNQAQYNEQFF

cdr3_length: 15
d_call: NA
clone_size: NA
j_call: TRBJ2-2
v_call: TRBV7-2
cdr3_nt: TGTGCCAGCAGCTTAGAGGGGGCGAACACCGGGGAGCTGTTTTTT
cdr3_aa: CASSLEGANTGELFF

cdr3_length: 15
d_call: NA
clone_size: NA
j_call: TRBJ2-7
v_call: TRBV7-9
cdr3_nt: TGTGCCAGCAGCCCCTCGGGACGCCCCTACTACGAGCAGTACTTC
cdr3_aa: CASSPSGRPYYEQYF